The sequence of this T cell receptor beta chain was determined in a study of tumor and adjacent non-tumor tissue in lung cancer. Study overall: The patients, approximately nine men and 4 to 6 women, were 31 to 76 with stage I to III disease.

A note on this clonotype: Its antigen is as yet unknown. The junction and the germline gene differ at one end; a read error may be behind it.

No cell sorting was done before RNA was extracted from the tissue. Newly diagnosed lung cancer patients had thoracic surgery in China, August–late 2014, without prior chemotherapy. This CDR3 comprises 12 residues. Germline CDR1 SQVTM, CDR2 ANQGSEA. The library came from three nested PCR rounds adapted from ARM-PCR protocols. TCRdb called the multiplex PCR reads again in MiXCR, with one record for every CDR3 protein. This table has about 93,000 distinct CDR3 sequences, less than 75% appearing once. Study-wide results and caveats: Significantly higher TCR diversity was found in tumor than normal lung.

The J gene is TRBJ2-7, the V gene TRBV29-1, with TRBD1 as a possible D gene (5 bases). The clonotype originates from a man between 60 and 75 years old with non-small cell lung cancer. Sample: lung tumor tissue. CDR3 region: CRVPSGNYEQYF. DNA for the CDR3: TGCCGCGTACCCTCAGGGAACTACGAGCAGTACTTC.